This paragraph reports one T cell receptor beta chain. This specimen belongs to a study of T cell responses to AZD1222 COVID-19 vaccine. The assay was immunoSEQ multiplex PCR, and TCRdb's table has in-frame clones only and misses some. The repertoire includes about 120,000 clones, approximately 83% of them detected once, and roughly 4.3% sits in the top ten. The CDR3 totals 14 residues. Germline assignment: CDR1 MNHEY and CDR2 SVGAGI. Losses at the gene ends were 7 bases for V and 3 bases for J; bases not matched to a gene: 7. The chain uses TRBV6-5 and TRBJ2-7, with 9 bases aligning to TRBD2. The receptor's source is an adult in good health. The sample was peripheral blood, taken on day 0 of MenACWY control vaccination. The CDR3 DNA follows: TGTGCCAGCAAGCGGGGGGCCCTGAACTACGAGCAGTACTTC. Translation: CASKRGALNYEQYF.